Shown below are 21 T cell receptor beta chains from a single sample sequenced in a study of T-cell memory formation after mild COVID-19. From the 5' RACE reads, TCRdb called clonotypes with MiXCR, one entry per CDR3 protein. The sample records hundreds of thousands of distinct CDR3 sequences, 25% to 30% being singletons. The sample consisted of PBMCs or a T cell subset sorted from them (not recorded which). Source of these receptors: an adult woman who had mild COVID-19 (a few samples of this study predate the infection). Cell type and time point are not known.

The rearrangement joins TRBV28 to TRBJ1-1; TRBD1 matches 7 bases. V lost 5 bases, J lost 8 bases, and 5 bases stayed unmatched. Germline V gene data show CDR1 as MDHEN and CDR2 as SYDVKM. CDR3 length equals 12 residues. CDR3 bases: TGTGCCAGCAGTGATAGGGACAGAGAAGCTTTCTTT. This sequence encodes CASSDRDREAFF.

CDR3 DNA: TGTGCCAGCAGCTTAGCGCTGACGGGGGAGCAGTACTTC. Encoded protein: CASSLALTGEQYF. V and J are TRBV7-2 and TRBJ2-7; TRBD2 is a possible D gene (5 bases). Germline V gene data show CDR1 as SGHTA and CDR2 as FQGNSA. V was pared by 0 bases and J by 7 bases, with 10 bases between. This CDR3 spans 13 amino acids.

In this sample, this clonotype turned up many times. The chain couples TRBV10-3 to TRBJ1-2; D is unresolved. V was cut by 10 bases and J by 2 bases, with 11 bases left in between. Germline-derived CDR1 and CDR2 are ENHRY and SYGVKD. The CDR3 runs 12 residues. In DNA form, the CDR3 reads TGTGCCAGTTCGGACGGGAACTATGGCTACACCTTC. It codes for CASSDGNYGYTF.

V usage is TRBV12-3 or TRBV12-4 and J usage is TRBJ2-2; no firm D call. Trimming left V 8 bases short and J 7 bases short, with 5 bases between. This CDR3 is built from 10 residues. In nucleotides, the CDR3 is TGTGCCAGCCTTGGCGGGGAGCTGTTTTTT. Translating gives CASLGGELFF.

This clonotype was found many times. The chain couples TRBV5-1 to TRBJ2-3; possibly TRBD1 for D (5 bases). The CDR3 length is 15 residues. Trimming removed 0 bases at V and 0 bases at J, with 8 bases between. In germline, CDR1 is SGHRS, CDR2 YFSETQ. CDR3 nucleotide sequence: TGCGCCAGCAGCTTGGGACAGACTAGCACAGATACGCAGTATTTT. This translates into CASSLGQTSTDTQYF.

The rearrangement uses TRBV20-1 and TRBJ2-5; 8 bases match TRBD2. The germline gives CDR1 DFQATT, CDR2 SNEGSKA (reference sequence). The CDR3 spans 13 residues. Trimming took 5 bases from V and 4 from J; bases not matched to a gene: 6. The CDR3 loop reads CSAPGGAGETQYF. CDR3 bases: TGCAGTGCTCCCGGGGGGGCGGGAGAGACCCAGTACTTC.

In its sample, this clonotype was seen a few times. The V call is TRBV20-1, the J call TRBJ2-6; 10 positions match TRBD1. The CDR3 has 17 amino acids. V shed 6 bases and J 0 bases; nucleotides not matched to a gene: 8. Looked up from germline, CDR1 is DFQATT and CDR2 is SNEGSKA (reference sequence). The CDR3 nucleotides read TGCAGTGCATCCTACCGGGACAGGGGCTCTGGGGCCAACGTCCTGACTTTC. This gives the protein CSASYRDRGSGANVLTF.

CDR3 sequence reads: CASSQDSSGRWTEAFF. The CDR3 region has the DNA TGTGCCAGCAGCCAAGATAGCTCAGGAAGGTGGACTGAAGCTTTCTTT. The chain carries TRBV4-2 and TRBJ1-1; D call uncertain. In germline, CDR1 is LGHNA, CDR2 YNFKEQ. Trimming shortened V by 0 bases and J by 5 bases, and 16 bases separated the two germline ends. The CDR3 length is 16 residues.

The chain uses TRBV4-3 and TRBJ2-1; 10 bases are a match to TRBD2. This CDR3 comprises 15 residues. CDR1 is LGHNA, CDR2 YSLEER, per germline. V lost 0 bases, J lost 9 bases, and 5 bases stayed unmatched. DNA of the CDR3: TGCGCCAGCAGCCAAGAACTAGCGGGAAGGCTTGAGCAGTTCTTC. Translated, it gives CASSQELAGRLEQFF.

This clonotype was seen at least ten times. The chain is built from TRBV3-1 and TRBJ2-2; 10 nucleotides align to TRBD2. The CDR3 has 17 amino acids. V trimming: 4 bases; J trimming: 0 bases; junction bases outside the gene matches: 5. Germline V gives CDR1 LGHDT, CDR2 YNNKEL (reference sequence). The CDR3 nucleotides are TGTGCCAGCAGCCGTACTAGCGGGGTTGCGAACACCGGGGAGCTGTTTTTT. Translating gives CASSRTSGVANTGELFF.

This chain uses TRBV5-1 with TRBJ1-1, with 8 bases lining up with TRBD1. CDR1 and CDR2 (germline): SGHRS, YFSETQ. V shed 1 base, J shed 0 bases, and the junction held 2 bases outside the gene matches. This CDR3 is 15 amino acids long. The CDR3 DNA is TGCGCCAGCAGCTTGCAGGGACAGGTGAACACTGAAGCTTTCTTT. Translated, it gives CASSLQGQVNTEAFF.

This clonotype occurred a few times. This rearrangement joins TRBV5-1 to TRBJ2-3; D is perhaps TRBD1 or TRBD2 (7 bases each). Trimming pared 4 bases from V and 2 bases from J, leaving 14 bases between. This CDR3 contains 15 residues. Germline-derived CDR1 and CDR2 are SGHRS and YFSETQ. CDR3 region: CASSPGGQITDTQYF. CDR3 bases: TGCGCCAGCAGCCCGGGGGGACAGATCACAGATACGCAGTATTTT.

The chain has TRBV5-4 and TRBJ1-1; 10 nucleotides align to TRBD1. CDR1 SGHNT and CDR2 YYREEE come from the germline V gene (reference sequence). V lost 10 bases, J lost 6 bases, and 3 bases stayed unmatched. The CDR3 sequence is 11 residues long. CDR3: CAPGTGAEAFF. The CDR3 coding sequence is TGTGCCCCCGGGACAGGGGCTGAAGCTTTCTTT.

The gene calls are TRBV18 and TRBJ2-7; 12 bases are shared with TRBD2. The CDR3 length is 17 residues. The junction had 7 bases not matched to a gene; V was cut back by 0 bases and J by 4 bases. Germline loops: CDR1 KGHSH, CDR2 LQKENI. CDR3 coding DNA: TGTGCCAGCTCACCACCATTTACTAGCGGGGGGTTGTACGAGCAGTACTTC. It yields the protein CASSPPFTSGGLYEQYF.

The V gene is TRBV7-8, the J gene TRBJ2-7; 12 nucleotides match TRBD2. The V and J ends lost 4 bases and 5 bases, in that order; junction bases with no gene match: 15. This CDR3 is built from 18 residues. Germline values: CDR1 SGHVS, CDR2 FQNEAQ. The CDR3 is CASSSLGLAGKPRNEQYF. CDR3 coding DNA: TGTGCCAGCAGCTCTCTCGGACTAGCGGGAAAACCGAGGAACGAGCAGTACTTC. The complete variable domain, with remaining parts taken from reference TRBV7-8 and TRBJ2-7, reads GAGVSQSPRYKVAKRGQDVALRCDPISGHVSLFWYQQALGQGPEFLTYFQNEAQLDKSGLPSDRFFAERPEGSVSTLKIQRTQQEDSAVYLCASSSLGLAGKPRNEQYFGPGTRLTVT.

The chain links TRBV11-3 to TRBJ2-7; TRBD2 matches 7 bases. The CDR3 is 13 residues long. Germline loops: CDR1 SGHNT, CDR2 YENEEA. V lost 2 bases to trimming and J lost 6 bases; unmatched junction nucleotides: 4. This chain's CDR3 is CASSLWGEGEQYF. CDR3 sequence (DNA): TGTGCCAGCAGCTTATGGGGGGAGGGCGAGCAGTACTTC.

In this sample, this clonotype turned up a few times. The chain's CDR3 is CASSVPGTGVYEQYF. CDR3 DNA sequence: TGCGCCAGCAGCGTCCCCGGGACAGGGGTCTACGAGCAGTACTTC. The rearrangement links TRBV5-1 to TRBJ2-7; 10 nucleotides match TRBD1. With 4 bases clipped from V and 3 bases from J, the junction kept 7 bases outside the gene matches. The CDR3 totals 15 residues. Per germline, CDR1 SGHRS and CDR2 YFSETQ.

The DNA for the CDR3 is TGTGCCAGCAGCTACCCCGGGGCCTATGGCTACACCTTC. Translating gives CASSYPGAYGYTF. The genes are TRBV7-9 and TRBJ1-2; D perhaps matches TRBD1 (5 bases). V was pared by 4 bases and J by 4 bases, with 10 bases between. This CDR3 spans 13 amino acids. CDR1 SEHNR and CDR2 FQNEAQ come from the germline V gene (reference sequence). The variable domain in full, with the rest retrieved from reference TRBV7-9 and TRBJ1-2, is DTGVSQNPRHKITKRGQNVTFRCDPISEHNRLYWYRQTLGQGPEFLTYFQNEAQLEKSRLLSDRFSAERPKGSFSTLEIQRTEQGDSAMYLCASSYPGAYGYTFGSGTRLTVV.

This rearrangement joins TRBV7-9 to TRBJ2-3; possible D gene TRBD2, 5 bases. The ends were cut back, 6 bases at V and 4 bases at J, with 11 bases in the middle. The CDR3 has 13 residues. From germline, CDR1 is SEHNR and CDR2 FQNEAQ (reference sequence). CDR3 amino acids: CASRTGFSDTQYF. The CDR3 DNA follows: TGTGCCAGCAGAACGGGGTTCTCAGATACGCAGTATTTT.

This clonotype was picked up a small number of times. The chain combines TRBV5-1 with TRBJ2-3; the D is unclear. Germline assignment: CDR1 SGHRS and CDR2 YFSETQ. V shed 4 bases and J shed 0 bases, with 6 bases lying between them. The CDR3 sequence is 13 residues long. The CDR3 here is CASSRPSTDTQYF. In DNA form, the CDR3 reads TGCGCCAGCAGCCGGCCAAGCACAGATACGCAGTATTTT.

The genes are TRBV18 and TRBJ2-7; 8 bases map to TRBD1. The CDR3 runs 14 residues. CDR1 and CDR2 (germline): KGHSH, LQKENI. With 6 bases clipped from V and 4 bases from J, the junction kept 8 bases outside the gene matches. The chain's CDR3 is CASSPRQGTYEQYF. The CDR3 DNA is TGTGCCAGCTCGCCGAGACAGGGGACGTACGAGCAGTACTTC.